The table lists the clone carrying this TCR beta chain with a few counts. TCRdb reanalysed the 5' RACE reads using MiXCR and keeps one entry per CDR3 protein. The table lists 300,000 to 400,000 distinct CDR3 sequences, 9% to 15% of them singletons. The sample is drawn from a study of identical twins. The CDR3 contains 13 residues. The germline CDR1 and CDR2 sequences are SGHRS and YFSETQ. V was pared by 4 bases and J by 3 bases, with 11 bases between. The same specimen was also included in a second study, on yellow fever vaccine responses in identical twins.

The chain employs TRBV5-1 and TRBJ2-7; D gene unclear. The clonotype comes from a young woman in good health. The sample comprised CD8+ T cells sorted from blood. The CDR3 loop reads CASSPRADYEQYF. CDR3 bases: TGCGCCAGCAGCCCAAGGGCCGACTACGAGCAGTACTTC.